One sample yielded the 7 T cell receptor beta chains listed below, sequenced in a study of cytotoxic CD8 clonotypes in ibrutinib-treated CLL. Sequencing was performed with immunoSEQ multiplex PCR; in TCRdb, only in-frame clones are kept and a portion is missing. This table holds tens of thousands of clones, about 70% found once. The sample here was PBMCs, taken at disease progression, from a patient treated with ibrutinib. These receptors all come from a human donor with chronic lymphocytic leukemia.

The rearrangement uses TRBV25-1 and TRBJ1-5; D is ambiguous. With 2 bases removed from V and 7 bases from J, the gap between germline ends came to 9 bases. The length of the CDR3 is 13 residues. Germline CDR1 reads MGHDK; CDR2 reads SYGVNS. The CDR3 nucleotides are TGTGCCAGCAGTGAAAGGGAGTTGCAGCCCCAGCATTTT. Protein: CASSERELQPQHF. The entire variable domain, with the rest obtained from reference TRBV25-1 and TRBJ1-5, is as follows: EADIYQTPRYLVIGTGKKITLECSQTMGHDKMYWYQQDPGMELHLIHYSYGVNSTEKGDLSSESTVSRIRTEHFPLTLESARPSHTSQYLCASSERELQPQHFGDGTRLSIL.

This clone showed up just once. This chain joins TRBV15 and TRBJ1-2, with 8 bases aligning to TRBD1. CDR1 and CDR2 from the germline V gene are LNHNV and YYDKDF (reference sequence). Germline trimming cut 2 bases from V and 3 bases from J; bases unmatched to any gene: 2. The CDR3 sequence is 14 residues long. CDR3 sequence (DNA): TGTGCCACCAGCAGAAGACAGGGGTACTATGGCTACACCTTC. Its protein is CATSRRQGYYGYTF. The full variable domain, rest sourced from reference TRBV15 and TRBJ1-2, is DAMVIQNPRYQVTQFGKPVTLSCSQTLNHNVMYWYQQKSSQAPKLLFHYYDKDFNNEADTPDNFQSRRPNTSFCFLDIRSPGLGDTAMYLCATSRRQGYYGYTFGSGTRLTVV.

The rearrangement uses TRBV5-1 and TRBJ2-3, with unresolved D. Trimming left V 0 bases short and J 2 bases short, with 16 bases between. CDR3 size: 17 residues. Germline CDR1 is SGHRS and CDR2 is YFSETQ. The CDR3 coding sequence is TGCGCCAGCAGCTTGGCCGTTCGGCCAGGAAACACAGATACGCAGTATTTT. This sequence encodes CASSLAVRPGNTDTQYF.

This chain connects TRBV2 to TRBJ2-1; D possibly corresponds to TRBD1 (6 bases). The CDR3 sequence is 14 residues long. CDR1 and CDR2 (germline): SNHLY, FYNNEI. Deletions cut 2 bases from V and 6 bases from J, with 11 bases between. The CDR3 region has the DNA TGTGCCAGCAGTGAACTTGGCAGGGGCAATGAGCAGTTCTTC. Protein sequence: CASSELGRGNEQFF.

The chain is built from TRBV5-6 and TRBJ2-3; 10 nucleotides line up with TRBD1. This CDR3 contains 17 residues. The V segment lost 0 bases and the J segment 2 bases; nucleotides outside the gene matches: 6. Germline values: CDR1 SGHDT, CDR2 YYEEEE. CDR3 in DNA: TGTGCCAGCAGCTTGGAGTGGGACAGGGGAGCCACAGATACGCAGTATTTT. Translation: CASSLEWDRGATDTQYF. Full variable domain (outside the CDR3, taken from reference TRBV5-6 and TRBJ2-3): DAGVTQSPTHLIKTRGQQVTLRCSPKSGHDTVSWYQQALGQGPQFIFQYYEEEERQRGNFPDRFSGHQFPNYSSELNVNALLLGDSALYLCASSLEWDRGATDTQYFGPGTRLTVL.

This chain links TRBV6-5 with TRBJ1-3, with TRBD1 matching 8 bases. This CDR3 is 15 amino acids long. Germline trimming cut 8 bases from V and 4 bases from J; bases unmatched to any gene: 10. CDR1 MNHEY and CDR2 SVGAGI come from the germline V gene. The CDR3 region is CASCLSRDRGNTIYF. The CDR3 region has the DNA TGTGCCAGCTGTCTCAGCCGGGACAGGGGAAACACCATATATTTT.

There are a few counts of this clone. The genes are TRBV2 and TRBJ2-7; D is perhaps TRBD1 or TRBD2 (5 bases each). Germline lookup yields CDR1 SNHLY and CDR2 FYNNEI. Trimming removed 8 bases from V and 7 bases from J, with 15 bases in between. The CDR3 length is 12 residues. This chain's CDR3 is CASRWQGREQYF. CDR3 DNA sequence: TGTGCCAGCCGGTGGCAGGGACGAGAGCAGTACTTC.